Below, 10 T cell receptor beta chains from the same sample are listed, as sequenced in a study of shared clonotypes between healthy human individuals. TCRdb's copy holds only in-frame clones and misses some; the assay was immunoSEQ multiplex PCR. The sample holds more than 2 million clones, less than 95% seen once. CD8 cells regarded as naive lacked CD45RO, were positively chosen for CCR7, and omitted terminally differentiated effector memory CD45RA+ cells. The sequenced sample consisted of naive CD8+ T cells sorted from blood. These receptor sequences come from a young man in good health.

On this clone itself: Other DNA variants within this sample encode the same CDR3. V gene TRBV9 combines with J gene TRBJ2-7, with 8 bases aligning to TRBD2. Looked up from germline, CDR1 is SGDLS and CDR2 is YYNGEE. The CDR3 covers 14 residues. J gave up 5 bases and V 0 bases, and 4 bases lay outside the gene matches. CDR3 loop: CASSVAGGPDEQYF. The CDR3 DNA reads TGTGCCAGCAGCGTAGCGGGAGGGCCCGACGAGCAGTACTTC.

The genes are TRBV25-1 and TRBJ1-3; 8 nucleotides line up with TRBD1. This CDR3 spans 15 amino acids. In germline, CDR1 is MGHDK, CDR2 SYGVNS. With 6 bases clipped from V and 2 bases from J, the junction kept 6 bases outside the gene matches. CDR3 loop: CASSRQGSTGNTIYF. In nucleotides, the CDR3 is TGTGCCAGCAGCAGACAGGGGAGTACTGGAAACACCATATATTTT.

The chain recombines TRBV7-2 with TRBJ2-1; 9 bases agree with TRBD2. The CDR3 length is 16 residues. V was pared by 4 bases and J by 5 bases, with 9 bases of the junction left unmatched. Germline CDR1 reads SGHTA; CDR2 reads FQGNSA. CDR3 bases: TGTGCCAGCAGCTATGTCGCGGGAGGGCTCAACAATGAGCAGTTCTTC. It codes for CASSYVAGGLNNEQFF.

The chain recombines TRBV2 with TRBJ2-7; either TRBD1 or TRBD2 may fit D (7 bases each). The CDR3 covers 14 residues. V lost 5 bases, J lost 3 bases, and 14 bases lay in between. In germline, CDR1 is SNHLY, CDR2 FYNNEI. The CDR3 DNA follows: TGTGCCAGCAGTTCCCAGGGGGGGAGCTACGAGCAGTACTTC. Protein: CASSSQGGSYEQYF.

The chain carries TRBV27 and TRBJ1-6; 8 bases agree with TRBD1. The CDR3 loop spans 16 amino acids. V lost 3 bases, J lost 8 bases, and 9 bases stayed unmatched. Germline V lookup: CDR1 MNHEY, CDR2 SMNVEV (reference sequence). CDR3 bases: TGTGCCAGCAGTTTGGTGTACAGGGGGTCACATTCACCCCTCCACTTT. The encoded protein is CASSLVYRGSHSPLHF.

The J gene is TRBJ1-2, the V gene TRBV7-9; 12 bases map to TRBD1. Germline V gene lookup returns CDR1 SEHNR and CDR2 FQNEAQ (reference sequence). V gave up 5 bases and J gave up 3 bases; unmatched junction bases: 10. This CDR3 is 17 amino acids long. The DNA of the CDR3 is TGTGCCAGCAGCGATGGGACAGGGGGCGTCGACGACTATGGCTACACCTTC. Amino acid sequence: CASSDGTGGVDDYGYTF.

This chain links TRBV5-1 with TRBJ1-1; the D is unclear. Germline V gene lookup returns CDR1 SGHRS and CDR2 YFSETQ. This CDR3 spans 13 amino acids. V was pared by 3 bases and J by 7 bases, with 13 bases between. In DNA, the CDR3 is TGCGCCAGCAGCTCAAGCTCGGGATTTGAAGCTTTCTTT. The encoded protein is CASSSSSGFEAFF.

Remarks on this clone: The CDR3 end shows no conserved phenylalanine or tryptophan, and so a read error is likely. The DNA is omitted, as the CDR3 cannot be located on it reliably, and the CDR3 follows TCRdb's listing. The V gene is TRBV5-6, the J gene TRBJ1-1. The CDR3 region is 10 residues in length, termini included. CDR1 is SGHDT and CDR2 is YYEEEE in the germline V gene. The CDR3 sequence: CASSASGTLG.

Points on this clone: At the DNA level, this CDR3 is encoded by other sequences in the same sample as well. The chain's CDR3 is CASSFGGISTDTQYF. CDR3 nucleotide sequence: TGTGCCAGCAGTTTCGGCGGGATAAGCACAGATACGCAGTATTTT. The rearrangement links TRBV28 to TRBJ2-3, with D perhaps matching TRBD2 (6 bases). Per the germline V gene, CDR1 is MDHEN and CDR2 is SYDVKM. CDR3 size: 15 residues. Trimming left V 3 bases short and J 0 bases short, with 10 bases between.

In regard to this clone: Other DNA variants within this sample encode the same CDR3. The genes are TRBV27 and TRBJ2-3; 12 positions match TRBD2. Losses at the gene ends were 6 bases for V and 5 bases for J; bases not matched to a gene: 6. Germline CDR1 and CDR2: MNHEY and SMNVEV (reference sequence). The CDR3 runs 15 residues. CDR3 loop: CASSPLAGGGDTQYF. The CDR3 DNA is TGTGCCAGCAGCCCACTAGCGGGGGGCGGAGATACGCAGTATTTT.